The 11 T cell receptor beta chains given below trace back to one sample, sequenced in a study of graft-versus-host responses after intestinal transplantation. TCRdb's table, derived via immunoSEQ multiplex PCR, lists solely in-frame clones and lacks some. The sample has around 88,000 clones; around 93% are singletons. These TCRs' antigens remain unknown. The source material was unstimulated CD8+ T cells sorted from spleen or lymph node cells, sampled before transplant. These receptors were collected from a human donor who was the organ donor for an intestinal transplant.

This rearrangement joins TRBV5-6 to TRBJ2-7; no firm D call. V was trimmed by 2 bases and J by 3 bases, leaving 12 bases between them. The CDR3 spans 14 residues. CDR1 is SGHDT and CDR2 is YYEEEE in the germline V gene. CDR3 in amino acids: CASSLNVRLYEQYF. CDR3 DNA: TGTGCCAGCAGCTTAAATGTCAGACTCTACGAGCAGTACTTC. Filled out from reference TRBV5-6 and TRBJ2-7, the complete variable domain reads DAGVTQSPTHLIKTRGQQVTLRCSPKSGHDTVSWYQQALGQGPQFIFQYYEEEERQRGNFPDRFSGHQFPNYSSELNVNALLLGDSALYLCASSLNVRLYEQYFGPGTRLTVT.

The chain has TRBV5-6 and TRBJ2-3; perhaps TRBD2 as D (6 bases). Trimming shortened V by 7 bases and J by 4 bases, and 13 bases separated the two germline ends. Germline CDR1 SGHDT, CDR2 YYEEEE. The CDR3 runs to 13 residues. DNA for the CDR3: TGTGCCAGCTCGGCGGGGTTCCCAGATACGCAGTATTTT. Translation gives CASSAGFPDTQYF.

The genes are TRBV4-2 and TRBJ2-4, with a possible D match to TRBD1 (6 bases). The CDR3 sequence is 14 residues long. Germline CDR1 is LGHNA and CDR2 is YNFKEQ. Trimming took off 0 bases at V and 12 bases at J, with 15 bases between the two ends. In nucleotides, the CDR3 is TGTGCCAGCAGCCAAGACCCCGAGGGGGTGGGTCAGTACTTC. This gives the protein CASSQDPEGVGQYF.

The genes are TRBV7-3 and TRBJ2-5; 12 nucleotides agree with TRBD2. This CDR3 contains 14 residues. Trimming took 5 bases from V and 5 from J; bases not matched to a gene: 3. Per the germline V gene, CDR1 is SGHTA and CDR2 is FQGTGA. CDR3 bases: TGTGCCAGCAGCGAGACTAGCGGGAGTGAGACCCAGTACTTC. Translation gives CASSETSGSETQYF.

The V call is TRBV2, the J call TRBJ2-3; weak D call: TRBD2 (6 bases). CDR1 SNHLY and CDR2 FYNNEI come from the germline V gene. The ends were cut back, 7 bases at V and 7 bases at J, with 21 bases in the middle. This CDR3 has 15 residues. DNA of the CDR3: TGTGCCAGCATGAATCAAGCGGGTGGGATAAATACGCAGTATTTT. Translation gives CASMNQAGGINTQYF. Full variable domain (remainder filled in from reference TRBV2 and TRBJ2-3): EPEVTQTPSHQVTQMGQEVILRCVPISNHLYFYWYRQILGQKVEFLVSFYNNEISEKSEIFDDQFSVERPDGSNFTLKIRSTKLEDSAMYFCASMNQAGGINTQYFGPGTRLTVL.

The chain is built from TRBV10-2 and TRBJ1-1; the D is unclear. CDR1 WSHSY and CDR2 SAAADI come from the germline V gene. The CDR3 totals 13 residues. V gave up 6 bases and J gave up 1 base, with 9 bases separating them. The CDR3 here is CASRWGSNTEAFF. The CDR3 region has the DNA TGCGCCAGCAGATGGGGATCGAACACTGAAGCTTTCTTT.

The chain employs TRBV7-2 and TRBJ1-2, with D hard to call. V was trimmed by 4 bases and J by 4 bases, leaving 10 bases between them. The CDR3 has 13 residues. Germline V gene data show CDR1 as SGHTA and CDR2 as FQGNSA. The chain's CDR3 is CASSSPWGYGYTF. The CDR3 bases are TGTGCCAGCAGCTCCCCTTGGGGCTATGGCTACACCTTC.

The chain couples TRBV11-2 to TRBJ2-7; 9 positions match TRBD2. Germline V gene lookup returns CDR1 SGHAT and CDR2 FQNNGV. The CDR3 covers 15 residues. The J segment lost 0 bases and the V segment lost 5 bases, leaving 5 bases of the junction unmatched. In DNA form, the CDR3 reads TGTGCCAGCAGCGCCAATAGCGGGAGCTCCTACGAGCAGTACTTC. Its translation: CASSANSGSSYEQYF.

V is TRBV6-5 and J is TRBJ2-1; TRBD1 matches at 7 bases. The germline gives CDR1 MNHEY, CDR2 SVGAGI. The V and J ends lost 5 bases and 2 bases, in that order; junction bases with no gene match: 6. The CDR3 runs 15 residues. CDR3 sequence: CASSRDRAPYNEQFF. The CDR3 nucleotides are TGTGCCAGCAGTCGAGACAGGGCTCCCTACAATGAGCAGTTCTTC.

This chain uses TRBV5-4 with TRBJ2-6, with TRBD2 identical over 7 bases. The V and J ends lost 0 bases and 0 bases, in that order; junction bases with no gene match: 6. This CDR3 comprises 18 residues. Germline values: CDR1 SGHNT, CDR2 YYREEE (reference sequence). CDR3 sequence: CASSLVGGIASGANVLTF. The CDR3 nucleotides read TGTGCCAGCAGCTTGGTCGGGGGGATAGCCTCTGGGGCCAACGTCCTGACTTTC.

The chain combines TRBV11-3 with TRBJ2-1, with 8 bases lining up with TRBD1. Germline V gives CDR1 SGHNT, CDR2 YENEEA. V lost 5 bases and J lost 7; bases outside the gene matches: 7. The CDR3 covers 14 residues. The CDR3 nucleotides read TGTGCCAGCAGCGCCGGGACAGGAGATAATGAGCAGTTCTTC. As protein: CASSAGTGDNEQFF.